Listed here are 28 T cell receptor beta chains from one sample, sequenced in a study of blood T cell repertoires in COVID-19. Profiled with immunoSEQ multiplex PCR; TCRdb holds only in-frame clones, not every one. The table shows over 150,000 clones, with 94% occurring only once. Sequencing was performed on peripheral blood. Source of these receptors: a man younger than 40 with COVID-19, enrolled during active disease.

This clone appeared a single time. The gene calls are TRBV7-2 and TRBJ2-1; 13 bases are a match to TRBD2. The CDR3 contains 15 residues. Germline assignment: CDR1 SGHTA and CDR2 FQGNSA. V lost 5 bases and J lost 4; bases outside the gene matches: 2. As DNA, the CDR3 is TGTGCCAGCAGCCCACTAGCGGGGGGGTACAATGAGCAGTTCTTC. This gives the protein CASSPLAGGYNEQFF.

The chain links TRBV11-2 to TRBJ1-2; D gene unclear. The CDR3 loop spans 16 amino acids. Per germline, CDR1 SGHAT and CDR2 FQNNGV. Trimming removed 1 base from V and 4 bases from J, with 16 bases in between. CDR3 amino acids: CASSLGANPGIYGYTF. The DNA of the CDR3 is TGTGCCAGCAGCTTAGGAGCCAATCCAGGAATCTATGGCTACACCTTC.

V usage is TRBV6-1 and J usage is TRBJ2-1, with TRBD2 as a possible D gene (6 bases). V gave up 4 bases and J gave up 5 bases, with 18 bases separating them. Germline CDR1 reads MNHNS; CDR2 reads SASEGT. The CDR3 loop spans 16 amino acids. CDR3 DNA: TGTGCCAGCAGTGGGGGCCCTTATGGAGGGAACAATGAGCAGTTCTTC. Amino acid sequence: CASSGGPYGGNNEQFF.

The gene calls are TRBV25-1 and TRBJ1-2, with D tentatively TRBD1 (5 bases). The CDR3 extends over 17 amino acids. Germline V CDR1 and CDR2: MGHDK, SYGVNS. V lost 2 bases and J 8 bases, leaving 24 bases between the germline ends. This CDR3 reads CASSEPPGPGSIRGYTF. In DNA form, the CDR3 reads TGTGCCAGCAGTGAACCCCCCGGTCCAGGGTCTATCAGAGGCTACACCTTC.

The chain combines TRBV6-6 with TRBJ1-1; TRBD1 is a possible D gene (5 bases). Germline V gives CDR1 MNHNY, CDR2 SVGAGI (reference sequence). This CDR3 has 11 amino acids. Trimming stripped 4 bases from V and 7 bases from J, with 7 bases between. CDR3 nucleotides: TGTGCCAGCAGTTCTCAGGGTGAAGCTTTCTTT. This sequence encodes CASSSQGEAFF.

This clone is a singleton in its sample. The chain links TRBV9 to TRBJ2-1, with 11 bases matching TRBD2. Germline V CDR1 and CDR2: SGDLS, YYNGEE. CDR3 size: 16 residues. Trimming removed 2 bases from V and 10 bases from J; junction bases left unmatched: 11. The DNA for the CDR3 is TGTGCCAGCAGCGTCCTTAGCGGGGGGGATCTCGGAGAGCAGTTCTTC. Translated, it gives CASSVLSGGDLGEQFF.

The V and J genes are TRBV14 and TRBJ1-6; D unclear. Germline V CDR1 and CDR2: SGHDN, FVKESK. The V and J ends lost 1 base and 5 bases respectively, with 12 bases between them. There are 16 residues in the CDR3. CDR3 bases: TGTGCCAGCAGCCAAGTAACACCCCTGAATAATTCACCCCTCCACTTT. Its protein product is CASSQVTPLNNSPLHF.

This rearrangement joins TRBV25-1 to TRBJ1-1, with D uncertain. V was clipped by 2 bases and J by 0 bases, with 7 bases between them. The CDR3 has 14 amino acids. Germline-derived CDR1 and CDR2 are MGHDK and SYGVNS. The CDR3 spells CASSEPGLNTEAFF. In nucleotides, the CDR3 is TGTGCCAGCAGTGAACCAGGTCTGAACACTGAAGCTTTCTTT.

This chain joins TRBV5-5 and TRBJ1-1; D possibly corresponds to TRBD1 (6 bases). V lost 3 bases and J lost 4, with 7 bases in between. CDR3 size: 12 residues. The germline V gene has CDR1 SGHKS and CDR2 YYEKEE (reference sequence). The DNA for the CDR3 is TGTGCCAGCAGCTCCAGGGGCACTGAAGCTTTCTTT. It specifies CASSSRGTEAFF.

In its sample, this clone was seen once. The rearrangement links TRBV24-1 to TRBJ2-5; the match to TRBD2 covers 9 bases. The CDR3 loop spans 14 amino acids. CDR1 and CDR2 (germline): KGHDR, SFDVKD. J gave up 7 bases and V 4 bases, and 6 bases lay outside the gene matches. In nucleotides, the CDR3 is TGTGCCACCAGTGAGGGGACTAGCTTCGGGACCCAGTACTTC. Translating it yields CATSEGTSFGTQYF.

V gene TRBV6-5 combines with J gene TRBJ1-1; D may be TRBD1 (6 bases). Trimming took off 7 bases at V and 1 base at J, with 16 bases between the two ends. The CDR3 is 15 residues long. Germline V gene data show CDR1 as MNHEY and CDR2 as SVGAGI. CDR3 coding DNA: TGTGCCAGCAAACCCAGACAGGCTAGGAACACTGAAGCTTTCTTT. As protein: CASKPRQARNTEAFF.

V is TRBV7-6 and J is TRBJ2-2, with D tentatively TRBD2 (6 bases). The CDR3 length is 16 residues. Germline V gene data show CDR1 as SGHVS and CDR2 as FNYEAQ. V was cut by 5 bases and J by 0 bases, with 13 bases left in between. CDR3 in amino acids: CASSSDGSTNTGELFF. For the CDR3, the DNA is TGTGCCAGCAGCAGTGACGGGAGTACGAACACCGGGGAGCTGTTTTTT.

This clone was observed a single time. This chain joins TRBV5-1 and TRBJ1-2; 7 positions agree with TRBD1. Trimming took 4 bases from V and 8 from J; bases not matched to a gene: 14. Germline V lookup: CDR1 SGHRS, CDR2 YFSETQ. This CDR3 is built from 15 residues. The CDR3 is CASSPQTGSPKGYTF. DNA of the CDR3: TGCGCCAGCAGCCCTCAGACAGGGAGCCCTAAAGGCTACACCTTC. The variable domain in full, with the rest retrieved from reference TRBV5-1 and TRBJ1-2, is KAGVTQTPRYLIKTRGQQVTLSCSPISGHRSVSWYQQTPGQGLQFLFEYFSETQRNKGNFPGRFSGRQFSNSRSEMNVSTLELGDSALYLCASSPQTGSPKGYTFGSGTRLTVV.

V gene TRBV5-1 combines with J gene TRBJ2-7; 8 bases are a match to TRBD1. V was pared by 0 bases and J by 1 base, with 6 bases of the junction left unmatched. In germline, CDR1 is SGHRS, CDR2 YFSETQ. The CDR3 has 16 residues. As DNA, the CDR3 is TGCGCCAGCAGCTTGGGAGGGACAGGCTTATCCTACGAGCAGTACTTC. Its protein is CASSLGGTGLSYEQYF.

The chain employs TRBV9 and TRBJ1-1, with 11 bases identical to TRBD1. With V trimmed by 0 bases and J by 3 bases, 7 bases remained unmatched. The CDR3 runs 17 residues. Germline CDR1 and CDR2: SGDLS and YYNGEE. CDR3 loop: CASSVARDRGTDTEAFF. In nucleotides, the CDR3 is TGTGCCAGCAGCGTAGCCCGGGACAGGGGGACGGACACTGAAGCTTTCTTT.

In its sample, this clone was seen once. V and J are TRBV19 and TRBJ1-6; TRBD1 matches at 10 bases. Germline CDR1 is LNHDA and CDR2 is SQIVND (reference sequence). The CDR3 covers 15 residues. V lost 4 bases and J lost 8; bases outside the gene matches: 5. DNA of the CDR3: TGTGCCAGTAGTACCTCCGGGACAGGGGATTCACCCCTCCACTTT. Its protein is CASSTSGTGDSPLHF.

The chain links TRBV5-6 to TRBJ1-2, with 8 nucleotides matching TRBD1. This CDR3 is built from 15 residues. V gave up 3 bases and J gave up 3 bases; unmatched junction bases: 7. Germline lookup yields CDR1 SGHDT and CDR2 YYEEEE. The CDR3 loop reads CASSSRSGGDYGYTF. The DNA of the CDR3 is TGTGCCAGCAGCTCGAGGTCAGGGGGCGACTATGGCTACACCTTC.

The V and J genes are TRBV19 and TRBJ1-2, with D uncertain. CDR3 length equals 12 residues. Trimming shortened V by 6 bases and J by 2 bases, and 7 bases separated the two germline ends. The germline CDR1 and CDR2 sequences are LNHDA and SQIVND (reference sequence). The CDR3 here is CASRSRNYGYTF. CDR3 sequence (DNA): TGTGCCAGTAGGAGTAGAAACTATGGCTACACCTTC.

CDR3 DNA sequence: TGTGCCAGCAGCGCTCGACAGGATAGGGATTCACCCCTCCACTTT. Protein product: CASSARQDRDSPLHF. The chain employs TRBV14 and TRBJ1-6; D is perhaps TRBD1 (6 bases). The germline CDR1 and CDR2 sequences are SGHDN and FVKESK. Trimming removed 5 bases from V and 8 bases from J, with 16 bases in between. The CDR3 extends over 15 amino acids.

This chain uses TRBV15 with TRBJ2-5; D is perhaps TRBD1 (6 bases). Germline CDR1 is LNHNV and CDR2 is YYDKDF (reference sequence). Trimming took off 7 bases at V and 2 bases at J, with 11 bases between the two ends. The CDR3 is 13 amino acids. DNA for the CDR3: TGTGCCACCAAGACAGGAATTCAAGAGACCCAGTACTTC. The encoded protein is CATKTGIQETQYF.

The chain carries TRBV4-1 and TRBJ2-3; 8 bases fit TRBD1. The CDR3 has 15 amino acids. The J segment lost 9 bases and the V segment lost 0 bases, leaving 8 bases of the junction unmatched. Germline loops: CDR1 MGHRA, CDR2 YSYEKL. The CDR3 DNA sequence: TGCGCCAGCAGCCAAGATGCAGGGGGCATTTTCACGCAGTATTTT. This encodes CASSQDAGGIFTQYF.

The rearrangement links TRBV4-1 to TRBJ1-1; 8 bases agree with TRBD1. Trimming took 0 bases from V and 4 from J; bases not matched to a gene: 13. From germline, CDR1 is MGHRA and CDR2 YSYEKL. The CDR3 spans 18 residues. The CDR3 bases are TGCGCCAGCAGCCAAGATTCTGATTCGTCAGGGGGCCCCACTGAAGCTTTCTTT. Amino acids: CASSQDSDSSGGPTEAFF.

This chain joins TRBV19 and TRBJ2-7; perhaps TRBD1 as D (7 bases). Trimming left V 7 bases short and J 4 bases short, with 14 bases between. CDR1 is LNHDA, CDR2 SQIVND, per germline (reference sequence). The CDR3 is made up of 13 amino acids. This CDR3 reads CASTGDSEYEQYF. CDR3 nucleotide sequence: TGTGCCAGTACGGGGGACAGTGAGTACGAGCAGTACTTC.

The V gene is TRBV7-9, the J gene TRBJ1-1, with a possible D match to TRBD1 (5 bases). Per the germline V gene, CDR1 is SEHNR and CDR2 is FQNEAQ (reference sequence). The length of the CDR3 is 13 residues. Trimming took 3 bases from V and 7 from J, leaving 12 bases between them. This CDR3 reads CASSFGGDGEAFF. CDR3 nucleotides: TGTGCCAGCAGCTTTGGAGGGGACGGTGAAGCTTTCTTT.

This sequence joins TRBV5-1 and TRBJ1-2; D is unclear. The length of the CDR3 is 15 residues. With 2 bases removed from V and 0 bases from J, the gap between germline ends came to 11 bases. CDR1 is SGHRS and CDR2 is YFSETQ in the germline V gene. The CDR3 coding sequence is TGCGCCAGCAGCTTCCGGGAGGCTACTAACTATGGCTACACCTTC. This encodes CASSFREATNYGYTF.

The J gene is TRBJ2-2, the V gene TRBV7-9; a possible D gene is TRBD2 (7 bases). V shed 5 bases and J shed 3 bases, with 19 bases lying between them. In germline, CDR1 is SEHNR, CDR2 FQNEAQ (reference sequence). The CDR3 has 17 residues. CDR3 loop: CASSPKVGRGDTGELFF. The CDR3 region has the DNA TGTGCCAGCAGCCCTAAAGTTGGGAGGGGGGACACCGGGGAGCTGTTTTTT.

This sequence joins TRBV18 and TRBJ1-3; no definite D call. The CDR3 loop spans 17 amino acids. V gave up 1 base and J gave up 1 base, with 14 bases separating them. Germline-derived CDR1 and CDR2 are KGHSH and LQKENI. DNA for the CDR3: TGTGCCAGCTCACCACTACCGCCAGGCTCGTCTGGAAACACCATATATTTT. Translated, it gives CASSPLPPGSSGNTIYF.

A note on this clone: At the DNA level, this CDR3 is encoded by other sequences in the same sample as well. The chain links TRBV4-2 to TRBJ2-3; 7 positions match TRBD1. The CDR3 is made up of 15 amino acids. The junction had 0 bases not matched to a gene; V was cut back by 0 bases and J by 0 bases. Germline lookup yields CDR1 LGHNA and CDR2 YNFKEQ. The CDR3 sequence: CASSQDRGSTDTQYF. The CDR3 DNA sequence: TGTGCCAGCAGCCAAGACAGGGGGAGCACAGATACGCAGTATTTT.